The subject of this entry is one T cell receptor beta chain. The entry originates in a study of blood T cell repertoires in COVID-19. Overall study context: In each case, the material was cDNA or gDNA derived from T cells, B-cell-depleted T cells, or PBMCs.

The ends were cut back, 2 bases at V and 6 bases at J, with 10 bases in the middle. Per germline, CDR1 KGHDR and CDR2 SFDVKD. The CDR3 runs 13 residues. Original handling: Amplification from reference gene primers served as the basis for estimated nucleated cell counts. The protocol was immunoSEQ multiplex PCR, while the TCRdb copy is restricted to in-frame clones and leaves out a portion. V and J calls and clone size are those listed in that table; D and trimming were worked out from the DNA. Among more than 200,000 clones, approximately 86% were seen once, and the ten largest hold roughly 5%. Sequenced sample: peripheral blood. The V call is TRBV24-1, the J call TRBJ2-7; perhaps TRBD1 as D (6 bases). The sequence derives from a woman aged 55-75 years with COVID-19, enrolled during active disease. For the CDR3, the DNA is TGTGCCACCAGTGATTCACAGGGTTTCGAGCAGTACTTC. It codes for CATSDSQGFEQYF.